These T cell receptor beta chains were read from a single sample in a study of tumor and adjacent non-tumor tissue in lung cancer. Via MiXCR, TCRdb re-called the multiplex PCR reads, giving one row per CDR3 protein. The sample includes about 98,000 distinct CDR3 sequences, about 80% seen only once; the top ten take approximately 28%. Sequenced input: distant non-tumor lung tissue. Receptors originate from a man between 60 and 75 years old with small cell lung cancer. The CDR3 runs from the conserved cysteine through the conserved F or W. D genes are given only for firm matches. Rows give clone size only sometimes, using once, few, many, or a class for an expanded clone.

v_call: TRBV11-1; cdr3_length: 18; d_call: TRBD2; j_call: TRBJ2-3; clone_size: .; cdr3_aa: CASNSGLAGGPVADTQDF; cdr3_nt: TGTGCCAGTAACTCCGGACTAGCGGGAGGGCCGGTGGCGGATACGCAGGATTTT
v_call: TRBV7-3; cdr3_length: 15; d_call: .; j_call: TRBJ2-3; clone_size: .; cdr3_aa: CASSFTGLKTDTQYF; cdr3_nt: TGTGCCAGTAGCTTCACGGGACTGAAAACAGATACGCAGTATTTT
v_call: TRBV6-2/TRBV6-3; cdr3_length: 14; d_call: .; j_call: TRBJ1-1; clone_size: .; cdr3_aa: CASSYSEGNTATFF; cdr3_nt: TGTGCCAGCAGTTACTCCGAAGGGAACACTGCAACTTTCTTT
v_call: TRBV5-4; cdr3_length: 16; d_call: .; j_call: TRBJ2-5; clone_size: .; cdr3_aa: CASSSTVGWTQETQYF; cdr3_nt: TGTGCTAGCAGCTCCACGGTGGGGTGGACCCAAGAGACCCAGTACTTC
v_call: TRBV5-1; cdr3_length: 16; d_call: .; j_call: TRBJ2-7; clone_size: .; cdr3_aa: CASSLSPGQASYGQYF; cdr3_nt: TGCGCCAGCAGCTTGTCCCCGGGGCAAGCCTCCTACGGGCAGTACTTC
v_call: TRBV12-3/TRBV12-4; cdr3_length: 15; d_call: .; j_call: TRBJ2-1; clone_size: .; cdr3_aa: CVSSYGLGVYNEQLF; cdr3_nt: TGTGTCAGCAGTTATGGACTGGGAGTCTACAATGAGCAGTTATTC
v_call: TRBV4-2; cdr3_length: 16; d_call: TRBD2; j_call: TRBJ2-1; clone_size: few; cdr3_aa: CVSSQDPSGRYNEQFF; cdr3_nt: TGTGTTAGCAGCCAAGATCCTAGCGGGAGATACAATGAGCAGTTCTTC
v_call: TRBV7-9; cdr3_length: 15; d_call: .; j_call: TRBJ2-7; clone_size: many; cdr3_aa: CASGGAGSPSYEQYF; cdr3_nt: TGTGCCAGCGGGGGAGCGGGCTCACCTTCCTACGAGCAGTACTTC
v_call: TRBV4-1; cdr3_length: 13; d_call: TRBD1; j_call: TRBJ1-5; clone_size: once; cdr3_aa: CASRQGMSQSLHF; cdr3_nt: TGCGCCAGCAGACAGGGGATGTCTCAGTCCCTGCATTTT
v_call: TRBV11-3; cdr3_length: 14; d_call: .; j_call: TRBJ2-1; clone_size: many; cdr3_aa: CASSFSRNYNEQFF; cdr3_nt: TGTGCCAGCAGCTTTAGCCGAAATTACAATGAGCAGTTCTTC
v_call: TRBV29-1; cdr3_length: 13; d_call: TRBD1; j_call: TRBJ2-5; clone_size: .; cdr3_aa: CSLPGQGGETQYF; cdr3_nt: TGCAGCCTCCCAGGACAGGGTGGAGAGACTCAGTACTTC
v_call: TRBV4-1; cdr3_length: 16; d_call: TRBD2; j_call: TRBJ2-1; clone_size: once; cdr3_aa: CASSQYRLAAHNEQLF; cdr3_nt: TGCGCCAGCAGCCAATATCGACTAGCGGCCCATAATGAGCAGTTGTTC
v_call: TRBV5-4; cdr3_length: 13; d_call: .; j_call: TRBJ2-1; clone_size: many; cdr3_aa: CASSGWASNEQFF; cdr3_nt: TGTGCCAGCAGCGGGTGGGCCAGCAATGAGCAGTTCTTC
v_call: TRBV11-3; cdr3_length: 15; d_call: .; j_call: TRBJ2-2; clone_size: large; cdr3_aa: CASSLGVSSGGELFF; cdr3_nt: TGTGCCAGCAGCTTAGGGGTCTCTTCAGGAGGGGAGCTGTTTTTT
v_call: TRBV7-3; cdr3_length: 13; d_call: .; j_call: TRBJ1-1; clone_size: .; cdr3_aa: CTSSLTDLLEAFF; cdr3_nt: TGTACCAGCAGCTTAACGGACCTATTAGAAGCTTTCTTT
v_call: TRBV12-3/TRBV12-4; cdr3_length: 16; d_call: TRBD2; j_call: TRBJ2-2; clone_size: few; cdr3_aa: CTSSFWRGSNIGELFF; cdr3_nt: TGTACCAGCAGTTTTTGGCGGGGGTCGAACATCGGGGAGCTGTTTTTT
v_call: TRBV20-1; cdr3_length: 18; d_call: TRBD1; j_call: TRBJ1-5; clone_size: .; cdr3_aa: CSAPAGTGTVYSNQPQHF; cdr3_nt: TGCAGTGCCCCAGCCGGGACAGGGACCGTTTATAGCAATCAGCCCCAGCATTTT
v_call: TRBV4-2; cdr3_length: 15; d_call: TRBD1; j_call: TRBJ2-7; clone_size: .; cdr3_aa: CASSQERDSSHEQYF; cdr3_nt: TGTGCCAGCAGCCAAGAAAGGGACAGCTCCCACGAGCAGTACTTC
v_call: TRBV11-3; cdr3_length: 16; d_call: TRBD2; j_call: TRBJ2-2; clone_size: .; cdr3_aa: CTRSLTAGVVTGELFF; cdr3_nt: TGTACCCGCAGCTTAACCGCGGGAGTGGTCACCGGGGAGCTCTTTTTT
v_call: TRBV6-5; cdr3_length: 16; d_call: .; j_call: TRBJ1-4; clone_size: .; cdr3_aa: CASTTMNSATNEKLFF; cdr3_nt: TGTGCCAGTACCACCATGAATTCGGCAACTAATGAAAAACTGTTTTTT
v_call: TRBV5-4; cdr3_length: 16; d_call: .; j_call: TRBJ1-1; clone_size: .; cdr3_aa: CTSSLGKGGANTEAFF; cdr3_nt: TGTACCAGCAGCTTGGGCAAAGGGGGGGCAAACACTGAAGCTTTCTTT
v_call: TRBV9; cdr3_length: 14; d_call: .; j_call: TRBJ1-1; clone_size: .; cdr3_aa: CASSAPGINTEAFF; cdr3_nt: TGTGCCAGCAGCGCCCCCGGGATTAACACTGAAGCTTTCTTT
v_call: TRBV6-6; cdr3_length: 15; d_call: TRBD2; j_call: TRBJ2-2; clone_size: .; cdr3_aa: CASSYSGRDTGVLFF; cdr3_nt: TGTGCCAGCAGTTATAGCGGGAGGGACACAGGGGTGCTGTTTTTT
v_call: TRBV4-2; cdr3_length: 16; d_call: TRBD2; j_call: TRBJ2-3; clone_size: .; cdr3_aa: CASSPASGRVTDIQYF; cdr3_nt: TGTGCCAGCAGCCCCGCCAGCGGGAGGGTTACAGATATTCAGTATTTT
v_call: TRBV28; cdr3_length: 18; d_call: TRBD1; j_call: TRBJ2-3; clone_size: .; cdr3_aa: CAGSFMRQGAGSTDTQYF; cdr3_nt: TGTGCCGGCAGTTTTATGAGGCAGGGGGCAGGGAGCACAGATACGCAGTATTTT
v_call: TRBV20-1; cdr3_length: 11; d_call: .; j_call: TRBJ2-1; clone_size: many; cdr3_aa: CSARSGSQQFF; cdr3_nt: TGCAGTGCTAGATCCGGAAGCCAGCAGTTCTTC
v_call: TRBV12-3/TRBV12-4; cdr3_length: 11; d_call: .; j_call: TRBJ1-2; clone_size: .; cdr3_aa: CASSFDRGYTF; cdr3_nt: TGTGCCAGCAGTTTTGACAGGGGCTACACCTTC
v_call: TRBV6-5; cdr3_length: 16; d_call: TRBD1; j_call: TRBJ1-3; clone_size: once; cdr3_aa: CDSTYSRGPSGNTIYF; cdr3_nt: TGTGACAGCACTTACTCGAGGGGGCCCTCTGGAAACACCATATATTTT
v_call: TRBV29-1; cdr3_length: 11; d_call: .; j_call: TRBJ1-2; clone_size: many; cdr3_aa: CSGRLDRGYTF; cdr3_nt: TGCAGCGGAAGACTGGACCGGGGCTACACCTTC
v_call: TRBV29-1; cdr3_length: 15; d_call: .; j_call: TRBJ1-2; clone_size: .; cdr3_aa: CSVEKNLGVFWGYTF; cdr3_nt: TGCAGCGTTGAAAAAAACCTAGGGGTTTTCTGGGGCTACACCTTC
v_call: TRBV5-1; cdr3_length: 16; d_call: TRBD2; j_call: TRBJ2-5; clone_size: .; cdr3_aa: CASSSTSGRVRETQYF; cdr3_nt: TGCGCCAGCTCCTCCACTAGCGGGAGGGTGCGGGAGACCCAATACTTC
v_call: TRBV6-5; cdr3_length: 11; d_call: .; j_call: TRBJ1-1; clone_size: many; cdr3_aa: CASSYRSRAFF; cdr3_nt: TGTGCCAGCAGTTATCGGTCTAGAGCTTTCTTT
v_call: TRBV11-2; cdr3_length: 14; d_call: .; j_call: TRBJ2-6; clone_size: .; cdr3_aa: CASNKRSGANVMTF; cdr3_nt: TGTGCCAGCAACAAGAGATCCGGGGCCAACGTCATGACTTTC
v_call: TRBV29-1; cdr3_length: 14; d_call: .; j_call: TRBJ2-3; clone_size: .; cdr3_aa: CSVIGGADGHTQYF; cdr3_nt: TGCAGCGTTATTGGGGGGGCAGATGGACATACGCAGTATTTT
v_call: TRBV7-9; cdr3_length: 14; d_call: .; j_call: TRBJ2-5; clone_size: once; cdr3_aa: CACSYSRWFETQYF; cdr3_nt: TGTGCCTGTAGCTACTCCAGATGGTTCGAGACCCAGTACTTC
v_call: TRBV12-3/TRBV12-4; cdr3_length: 14; d_call: .; j_call: TRBJ2-1; clone_size: few; cdr3_aa: CTSSQRGGYNEQFF; cdr3_nt: TGTACCAGTAGCCAGAGGGGCGGCTACAATGAGCAGTTCTTC
v_call: TRBV5-6; cdr3_length: 14; d_call: .; j_call: TRBJ1-4; clone_size: .; cdr3_aa: CVSSYGRENEKLFF; cdr3_nt: TGTGTCAGCAGTTACGGCAGGGAGAATGAAAAACTGTTTTTT
v_call: TRBV12-3/TRBV12-4; cdr3_length: 15; d_call: .; j_call: TRBJ2-1; clone_size: .; cdr3_aa: CASSPGQGHHNEQFF; cdr3_nt: TGTGCCAGCAGTCCGGGACAAGGGCATCACAATGAGCAGTTCTTC
v_call: TRBV11-3; cdr3_length: 13; d_call: .; j_call: TRBJ2-1; clone_size: .; cdr3_aa: CASSTKNEDGLFF; cdr3_nt: TGTGCCAGCAGCACAAAGAATGAGGATGGGTTGTTCTTC
v_call: TRBV11-2; cdr3_length: 14; d_call: .; j_call: TRBJ2-1; clone_size: .; cdr3_aa: CASSRADPYKEQFF; cdr3_nt: TGTGCCAGCAGCAGAGCCGATCCCTATAAAGAGCAGTTCTTC
v_call: TRBV5-6; cdr3_length: 11; d_call: .; j_call: TRBJ2-7; clone_size: many; cdr3_aa: CASSSGFEQYF; cdr3_nt: TGTGCCAGCAGCTCGGGGTTCGAGCAGTACTTC
v_call: TRBV11-1; cdr3_length: 15; d_call: TRBD1; j_call: TRBJ2-5; clone_size: .; cdr3_aa: CASSADRGFQETQYF; cdr3_nt: TGTGCCAGCAGCGCTGACAGGGGGTTCCAAGAGACCCAGTATTTC
v_call: TRBV6-5; cdr3_length: 18; d_call: TRBD1; j_call: TRBJ1-2; clone_size: .; cdr3_aa: CASSYSVVGTEGRYGYTF; cdr3_nt: TGTGCTAGCAGTTACAGTGTTGTCGGGACAGAGGGCCGCTATGGCTACACCTTC
v_call: TRBV11-3; cdr3_length: 13; d_call: TRBD2; j_call: TRBJ2-1; clone_size: .; cdr3_aa: CASGLGTNNGQFF; cdr3_nt: TGTGCGAGCGGCTTAGGGACTAACAATGGGCAGTTCTTC
v_call: TRBV12-3/TRBV12-4; cdr3_length: 15; d_call: TRBD2; j_call: TRBJ2-1; clone_size: .; cdr3_aa: CASSKREGSYNEQFF; cdr3_nt: TGTGCCAGCAGCAAAAGGGAGGGGAGTTACAATGAGCAGTTCTTC
v_call: TRBV6-1; cdr3_length: 14; d_call: .; j_call: TRBJ1-6; clone_size: .; cdr3_aa: CASRDHSYNSPLHF; cdr3_nt: TGTGCCAGCAGAGATCATTCCTATAATTCACCCCTCCACTTT
v_call: TRBV13; cdr3_length: 13; d_call: .; j_call: TRBJ2-1; clone_size: .; cdr3_aa: CASSPGRADEQFF; cdr3_nt: TGTGCCAGCAGCCCAGGTAGGGCTGATGAGCAGTTCTTC
v_call: TRBV7-9; cdr3_length: 19; d_call: TRBD2; j_call: TRBJ2-7; clone_size: .; cdr3_aa: CASSLIRGLAGANPYDQYF; cdr3_nt: TGTGCCAGCAGCCTAATAAGGGGACTAGCGGGAGCGAACCCCTACGACCAGTACTTC
v_call: TRBV6-2/TRBV6-3; cdr3_length: 15; d_call: .; j_call: TRBJ2-3; clone_size: many; cdr3_aa: CASSYSFSKVDTQYF; cdr3_nt: TGTGCCAGCAGTTACTCGTTTTCGAAAGTAGATACGCAGTATTTT
v_call: TRBV20-1; cdr3_length: 15; d_call: TRBD2; j_call: TRBJ2-5; clone_size: once; cdr3_aa: CCAPWTSGIGETQYF; cdr3_nt: TGCTGTGCTCCCTGGACTAGCGGGATTGGAGAGACCCAGTACTTC
v_call: TRBV4-1; cdr3_length: 17; d_call: TRBD1; j_call: TRBJ1-2; clone_size: .; cdr3_aa: CASSQEGKQGAHYGYTF; cdr3_nt: TGCGCCAGCAGTCAAGAAGGAAAGCAGGGGGCCCACTATGGCTACACCTTC
v_call: TRBV29-1; cdr3_length: 13; d_call: .; j_call: TRBJ2-1; clone_size: .; cdr3_aa: CSASGTAYDDQFF; cdr3_nt: TGCAGCGCTTCCGGGACGGCTTACGATGATCAGTTCTTC
v_call: TRBV20-1; cdr3_length: 13; d_call: .; j_call: TRBJ1-1; clone_size: many; cdr3_aa: CSARPPSYTEAFF; cdr3_nt: TGCAGTGCTAGACCACCCTCGTACACTGAAGCTTTCTTT